This T cell receptor (beta chain) was observed in a study of cytomegalovirus exposure and HLA in healthy donors. The study's findings and limits: Data from an earlier analysis indicated that most TCR beta V segments were productive either about 87% or about 30% of the time.

This CDR3 contains 14 residues. Germline CDR1 SGHRS, CDR2 YFSETQ. Deletions cut 6 bases from V and 4 bases from J, with 16 bases between. Comments on this clone: Its specificity is not known.

Both 60 Vbeta primers and 13 Jbeta primers went into the PCR. Produced via immunoSEQ multiplex PCR; TCRdb's table is partial and in-frame only. This sample's table reports about 120,000 clones. The chain recombines TRBV5-1 with TRBJ1-2, with TRBD1 as a possible D gene (5 bases). Source material: PBMCs. This receptor was identified in a man aged 18 to 29 in good health and CMV-seronegative. The CDR3 here is CASKERGGAYGYTF. Here the CDR3 DNA reads TGCGCCAGCAAGGAGCGGGGGGGAGCCTATGGCTACACCTTC.